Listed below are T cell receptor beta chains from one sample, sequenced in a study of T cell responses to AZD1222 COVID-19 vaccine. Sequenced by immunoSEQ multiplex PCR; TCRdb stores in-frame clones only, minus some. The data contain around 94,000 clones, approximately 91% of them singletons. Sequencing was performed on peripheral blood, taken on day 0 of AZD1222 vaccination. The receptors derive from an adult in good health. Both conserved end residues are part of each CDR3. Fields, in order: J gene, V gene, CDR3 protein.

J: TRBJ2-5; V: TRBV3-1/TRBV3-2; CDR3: CASSQDTASRDSQETQYF
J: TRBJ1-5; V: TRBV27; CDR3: CASSLRQGGQPQHF
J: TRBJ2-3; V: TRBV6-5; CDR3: CASSFYGGVSTDTQYF
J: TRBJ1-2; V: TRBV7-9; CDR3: CASSSGTSAYTF
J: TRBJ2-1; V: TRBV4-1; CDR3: CASSQDLTGRGNEQFF
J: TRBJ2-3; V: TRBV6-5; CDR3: CASSYPETGEDTQYF
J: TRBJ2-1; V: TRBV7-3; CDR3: CASSLLAPDEQFF
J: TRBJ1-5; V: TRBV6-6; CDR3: CASSRRRTGFSNQPQHF
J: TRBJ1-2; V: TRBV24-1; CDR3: CATSDSPGLYGYTF
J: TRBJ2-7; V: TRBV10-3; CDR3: CAISESIGFWVQYF
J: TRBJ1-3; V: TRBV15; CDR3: CATSSNGPGNTIYF
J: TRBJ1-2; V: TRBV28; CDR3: CASRNPYGYTF
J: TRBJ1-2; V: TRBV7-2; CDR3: CASSLDNYGYTF
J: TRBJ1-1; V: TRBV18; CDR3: CASSLTLSGTSSSRDTEAFF
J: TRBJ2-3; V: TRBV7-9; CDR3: CASSLVQGMWDTDTQYF
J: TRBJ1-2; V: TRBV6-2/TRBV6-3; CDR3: CASSYGTGGYGYTF
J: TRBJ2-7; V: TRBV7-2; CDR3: CASKTGGSDEQYF
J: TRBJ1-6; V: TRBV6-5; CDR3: CASSLQGNNSPLHF
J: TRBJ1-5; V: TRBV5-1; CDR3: CASSPEGGHQPQHF
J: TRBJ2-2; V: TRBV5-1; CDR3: CASGPRGGLDTGELFF
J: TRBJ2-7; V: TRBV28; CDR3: CASSFGSSSYEQYF
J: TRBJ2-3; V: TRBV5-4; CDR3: CASSFPVSDTQYF
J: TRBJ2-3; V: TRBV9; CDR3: CASSVGVAGGDTQYF
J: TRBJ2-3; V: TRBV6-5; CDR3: CAGKGLAGTDTQYF
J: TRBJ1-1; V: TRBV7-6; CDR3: CASSLGQGVEAFF
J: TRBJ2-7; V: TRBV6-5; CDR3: CASSSSGLAAEQYF
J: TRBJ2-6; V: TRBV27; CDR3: CASSLAGANVLTF
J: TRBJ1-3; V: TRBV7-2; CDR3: CASSLVAGTGGNTIYF
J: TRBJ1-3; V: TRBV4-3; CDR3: CASSQGSSSGNTIYF
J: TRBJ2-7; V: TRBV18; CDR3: CASSPSQGASYEQYF
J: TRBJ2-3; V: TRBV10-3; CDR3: CAISLNSDTQYF
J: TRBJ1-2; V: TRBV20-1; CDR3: CSVPTKYGYTF
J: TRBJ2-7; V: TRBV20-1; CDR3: CSASRVKRQEQYF
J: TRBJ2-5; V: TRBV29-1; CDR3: CSVRWASGAQETQYF
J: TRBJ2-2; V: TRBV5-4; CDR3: CASSRASGGELFF
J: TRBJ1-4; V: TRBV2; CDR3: CASSVGGGEKLFF
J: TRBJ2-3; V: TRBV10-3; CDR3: CAIRNARQGGTDTQYF
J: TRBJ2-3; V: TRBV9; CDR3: CASSDPGSPDTQYF
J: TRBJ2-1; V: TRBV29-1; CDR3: CSVEDLAGGTNEQFF
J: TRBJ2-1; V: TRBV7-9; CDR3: CASSPRGQANYNEQFF
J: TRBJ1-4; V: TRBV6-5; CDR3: CASRRDTPNEKLFF
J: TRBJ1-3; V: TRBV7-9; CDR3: CASSLGGPRGNTIYF
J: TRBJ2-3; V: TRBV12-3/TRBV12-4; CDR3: CASSPRHTDTQYF
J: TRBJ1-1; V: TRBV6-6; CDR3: CASSPRETEAFF
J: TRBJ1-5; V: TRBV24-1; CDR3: CATSGNQPGQGGPSNQPQHF
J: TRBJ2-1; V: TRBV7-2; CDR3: CASSFGGPVLF
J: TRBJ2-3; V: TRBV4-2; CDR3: CASSQSLAGVEDTQYF
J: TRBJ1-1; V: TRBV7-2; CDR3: CASSPYLDRAINTEAFF
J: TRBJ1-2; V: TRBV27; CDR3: CASSLSGTAYGYTF
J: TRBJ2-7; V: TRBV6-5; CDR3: CASSYSSGQTYEQYF
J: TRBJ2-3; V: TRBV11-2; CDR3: CASSLVTSGGGETQYF
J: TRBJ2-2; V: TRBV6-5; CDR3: CASIQGNTGELFF
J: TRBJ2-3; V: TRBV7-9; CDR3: CASSWGGSTDTQYF
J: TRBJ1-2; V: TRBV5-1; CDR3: CASNLVGENGYTF
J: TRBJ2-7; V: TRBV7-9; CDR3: CASSPRDRASYEQYF